This note documents a single TCR beta chain sequence. Its antigen is unknown. The CDR3 runs 17 residues. V lost 9 bases and J 0 bases, leaving 18 bases between the germline ends. CDR1 ENHRY and CDR2 SYGVKD come from the germline V gene. This record comes from a study of T cell responses to AZD1222 COVID-19 vaccine. Notes on the study in general: Females outnumbered males among donors, who were mostly white British; clonal diversity was possibly underestimated. Repertoire sampling occurred only after the peak T cell response. Baseline antibody screening turned up just a handful of seropositive AZD1222 recipients.

Sequenced by immunoSEQ multiplex PCR; TCRdb stores in-frame clones only, minus some. The table includes 90,000 to 150,000 clones, less than 90% detected once. This sequence was found in an adult in good health. The gene calls are TRBV10-3 and TRBJ1-6, with a tentative D call TRBD1 (5 bases). This material consisted of peripheral blood, taken on day 0 of AZD1222 vaccination. CDR3 sequence reads: CAISAGGSSSYNSPLHF. In DNA form, the CDR3 reads TGTGCCATTTCCGCTGGGGGGTCGAGCTCCTATAATTCACCCCTCCACTTT.